Below are 14 T cell receptor beta chains sequenced from a single sample in a study of blood T cells in healthy people across ages. Alongside a J-beta primer mix, a sample-barcoded 5' primer served in a second PCR lasting about 7 to 11 cycles. MiXCR, applied by TCRdb to the 5' RACE reads, yields one record per CDR3 protein. The repertoire includes 780,000 or so distinct CDR3 sequences, about 56% of them detected once, and around 25% sits in the top ten. The material sequenced was blood. Receptors originate from a man between 40 and 49 years old in good health.

This chain connects TRBV6-5 to TRBJ1-4; D is unclear. The CDR3 spans 12 residues. Germline lookup yields CDR1 MNHEY and CDR2 SVGAGI. Trimming removed 5 bases at V and 8 bases at J, with 9 bases between. The CDR3 nucleotides read TGTGCCAGCAGTCCCTCCGGAGAAAAACTGTTTTTT. Amino acids: CASSPSGEKLFF.

The chain combines TRBV24-1 with TRBJ1-1; D gene ambiguous. The CDR3 loop spans 13 amino acids. CDR1 KGHDR and CDR2 SFDVKD come from the germline V gene. V lost 4 bases and J 7 bases, leaving 12 bases between the germline ends. CDR3 DNA: TGTGCCACCAGTGAGTCAGGTATCCATGAAGCTTTCTTT. It specifies CATSESGIHEAFF.

The chain carries TRBV6-6 and TRBJ2-7; TRBD2 matches 12 bases. The CDR3 runs to 15 residues. CDR1 MNHNY and CDR2 SVGAGI come from the germline V gene (reference sequence). V was pared by 5 bases and J by 4 bases, with 6 bases of the junction left unmatched. The CDR3 loop is CASSRTSGAIYEQYF. CDR3 nucleotides: TGTGCCAGCAGTCGGACTAGCGGGGCTATATACGAGCAGTACTTC.

The J gene is TRBJ2-1, the V gene TRBV2, with TRBD1 identical over 10 bases. V was clipped by 7 bases and J by 9 bases; unmatched bases: 9. The CDR3 sequence is 14 residues long. The germline V gene has CDR1 SNHLY and CDR2 FYNNEI. This chain's CDR3 is CASNRDRGTIEQFF. The CDR3 nucleotides read TGTGCCAGCAATAGGGACAGGGGAACGATTGAGCAGTTCTTC.

A single count supports this clonotype. The chain is built from TRBV7-2 and TRBJ1-6; 7 bases line up with TRBD1. V trimming: 5 bases; J trimming: 5 bases; junction bases outside the gene matches: 6. The CDR3 extends over 15 amino acids. Germline V gene lookup returns CDR1 SGHTA and CDR2 FQGNSA. CDR3 residues: CASSTLTGNNSPLHF. The DNA of the CDR3 is TGTGCCAGCAGCACCCTGACAGGGAATAATTCACCCCTCCACTTT. The variable domain in full, with the rest retrieved from reference TRBV7-2 and TRBJ1-6, is GAGVSQSPSNKVTEKGKDVELRCDPISGHTALYWYRQSLGQGLEFLIYFQGNSAPDKSGLPSDRFSAERTGGSVSTLTIQRTQQEDSAVYLCASSTLTGNNSPLHFGNGTRLTVT.

The chain is built from TRBV12-3 or TRBV12-4 and TRBJ2-1; 9 bases are shared with TRBD2. Trimming cost V 5 bases and J 3 bases; bases outside gene matches: 8. This CDR3 has 16 residues. As DNA, the CDR3 is TGTGCCAGCAGTCCTATAGCGGGGGCCAGCTACAATGAGCAGTTCTTC. It translates to CASSPIAGASYNEQFF.

About this clonotype itself: A junction boundary mismatches the germline segment, possibly from a read error. The chain employs TRBV5-1 and TRBJ2-7; TRBD1 might be the D (6 bases). This CDR3 region has 15 residues. Germline V gives CDR1 SGHRS, CDR2 YFSETQ. DNA of the CDR3: TGCGTCAGCAGCACAGGACAGCTACCCTCCTACGAGCAGTACTTC. The encoded protein is CVSSTGQLPSYEQYF. The full variable domain, rest sourced from reference TRBV5-1 and TRBJ2-7, is KAGVTQTPRYLIKTRGQQVTLSCSPISGHRSVSWYQQTPGQGLQFLFEYFSETQRNKGNFPGRFSGRQFSNSRSEMNVSTLELGDSALYLCVSSTGQLPSYEQYFGPGTRLTVT.

Only a few counts were recorded for this clonotype. The chain couples TRBV27 to TRBJ2-5; TRBD1 agrees at 7 bases. The ends lost 5 bases at V and 2 bases at J; junction bases unmatched: 11. Germline V gives CDR1 MNHEY, CDR2 SMNVEV (reference sequence). The CDR3 length is 16 residues. The CDR3 bases are TGTGCCAGCAGTCCTGGACAGGTAGTAGGGCAAGAGACCCAGTACTTC. It yields the protein CASSPGQVVGQETQYF.

The CDR3 DNA sequence: TGCGCCAGCAGCCAAGTGATTGGGACTGCGGGCCGCACAGATACGCAGTATTTT. As protein: CASSQVIGTAGRTDTQYF. The chain combines TRBV4-3 with TRBJ2-3; a weak D match, TRBD2 (6 bases). The CDR3 is 18 residues long. Looked up from germline, CDR1 is LGHNA and CDR2 is YSLEER. Between the trimmed V and J ends, which lost 1 base and 1 base, there was a span of 18 bases.

The chain links TRBV20-1 to TRBJ1-2; D is ambiguous. CDR3 length: 12 residues. From germline, CDR1 is DFQATT and CDR2 SNEGSKA (reference sequence). The CDR3 nucleotides are TGCCAAACGCGCAAGATTAACTATGGCTACACCTTC. It codes for CQTRKINYGYTF.

V gene TRBV29-1 combines with J gene TRBJ2-5; D is possibly TRBD2 (6 bases). The CDR3 length is 12 residues. Germline V CDR1 and CDR2: SQVTM, ANQGSEA. Here the CDR3 reads CSGEEDGRTQYF. The CDR3, as DNA: TGCAGTGGGGAGGAGGACGGACGGACCCAGTACTTC.

The V and J genes are TRBV28 and TRBJ2-5; 7 bases are shared with TRBD1. The J call may be mistaken, given a closer DNA end match to TRBJ2-4. The CDR3 is 21 amino acids. Germline V CDR1 and CDR2: MDHEN, SYDVKM. CDR3 amino acids: CASSLKSVQGEGAFIWDIQYF. CDR3 DNA sequence: TGTGCCAGCAGTTTAAAGTCCGTTCAGGGAGAGGGGGCCTTTATCTGGGACATTCAGTACTTC.

The J gene is TRBJ1-5, the V gene TRBV28, with TRBD1 matching 8 bases. The V gene's germline CDR1 is MDHEN and CDR2 SYDVKM. This CDR3 is built from 16 residues. Trimming removed 7 bases from V and 5 bases from J; junction bases left unmatched: 13. CDR3 in amino acids: CASIPATGVWDQPQHF. The CDR3 DNA sequence: TGTGCCAGCATCCCAGCGACAGGGGTTTGGGATCAGCCCCAGCATTTT.

In this sample, this clonotype turned up once. The chain carries TRBV29-1 and TRBJ2-4; 12 nucleotides agree with TRBD2. Trimming removed 7 bases from V and 13 bases from J; junction bases left unmatched: 8. The germline V gene encodes CDR1 SQVTM and CDR2 ANQGSEA. There are 12 residues in the CDR3. CDR3 coding DNA: TGCAGCGCCCTAGCGGGAGGGATGTGGCAGTACTTC. Protein product: CSALAGGMWQYF.